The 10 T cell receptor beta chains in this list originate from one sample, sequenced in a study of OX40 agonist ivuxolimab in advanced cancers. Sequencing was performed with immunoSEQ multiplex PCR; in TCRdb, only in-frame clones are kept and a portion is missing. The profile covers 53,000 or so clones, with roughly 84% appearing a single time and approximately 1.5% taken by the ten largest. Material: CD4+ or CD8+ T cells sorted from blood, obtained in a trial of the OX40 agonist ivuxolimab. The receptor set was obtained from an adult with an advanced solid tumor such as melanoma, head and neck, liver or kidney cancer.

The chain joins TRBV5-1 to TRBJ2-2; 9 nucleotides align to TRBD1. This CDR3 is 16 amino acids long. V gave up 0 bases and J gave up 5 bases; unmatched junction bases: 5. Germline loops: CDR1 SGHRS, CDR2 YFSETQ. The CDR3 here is CASSLDRTGETGELFF. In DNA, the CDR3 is TGCGCCAGCAGCTTGGATAGGACAGGGGAGACCGGGGAGCTGTTTTTT.

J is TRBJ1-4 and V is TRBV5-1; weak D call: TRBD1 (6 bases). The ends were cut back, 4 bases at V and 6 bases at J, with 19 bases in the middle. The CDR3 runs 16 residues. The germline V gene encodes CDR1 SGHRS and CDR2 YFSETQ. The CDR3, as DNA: TGCGCCAGCAGCCTTACCCTTCGGGGGGCGGATGAAAAACTGTTTTTT. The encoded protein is CASSLTLRGADEKLFF.

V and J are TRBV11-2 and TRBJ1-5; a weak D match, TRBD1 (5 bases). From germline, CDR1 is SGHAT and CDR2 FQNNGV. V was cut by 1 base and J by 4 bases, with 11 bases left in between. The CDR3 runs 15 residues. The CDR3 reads CASSLGGERNQPQHF. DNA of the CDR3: TGTGCCAGCAGCTTAGGAGGGGAGCGGAATCAGCCCCAGCATTTT.

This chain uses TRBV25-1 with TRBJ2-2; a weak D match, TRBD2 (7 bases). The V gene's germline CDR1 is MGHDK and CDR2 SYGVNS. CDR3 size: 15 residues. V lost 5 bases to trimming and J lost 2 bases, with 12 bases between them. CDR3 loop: CASSRGGTNTGELFF. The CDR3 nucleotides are TGTGCCAGCAGTCGCGGGGGCACCAACACCGGGGAGCTGTTTTTT.

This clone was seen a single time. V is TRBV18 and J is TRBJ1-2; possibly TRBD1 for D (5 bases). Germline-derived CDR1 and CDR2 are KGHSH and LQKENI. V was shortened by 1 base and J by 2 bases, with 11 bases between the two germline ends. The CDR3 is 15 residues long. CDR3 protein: CASSPRGASNYGYTF. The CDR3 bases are TGTGCCAGCTCACCACGTGGGGCGTCGAACTATGGCTACACCTTC.

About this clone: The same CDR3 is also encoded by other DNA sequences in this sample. The CDR3 loop reads CASSGTGAYEQYF. As DNA, the CDR3 is TGTGCCAGCAGCGGGACAGGGGCCTACGAGCAGTACTTC. This rearrangement joins TRBV9 to TRBJ2-7, with 9 bases lining up with TRBD1. In germline, CDR1 is SGDLS, CDR2 YYNGEE. The CDR3 contains 13 residues. With 3 bases clipped from V and 2 bases from J, the junction kept 0 bases outside the gene matches.

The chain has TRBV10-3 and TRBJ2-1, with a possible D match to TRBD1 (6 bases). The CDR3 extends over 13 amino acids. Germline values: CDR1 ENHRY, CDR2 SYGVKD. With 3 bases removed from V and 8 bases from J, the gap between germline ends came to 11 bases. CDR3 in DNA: TGTGCCATCAGTGAACCCAACAGGGATGAGCAGTTCTTC. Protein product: CAISEPNRDEQFF.

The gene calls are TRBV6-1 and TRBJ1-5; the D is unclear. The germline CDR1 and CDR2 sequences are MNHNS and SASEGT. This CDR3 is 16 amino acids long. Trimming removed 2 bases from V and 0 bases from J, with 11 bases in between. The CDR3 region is CASSERVSFSNQPQHF. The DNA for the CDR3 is TGTGCCAGCAGTGAACGGGTCTCGTTTAGCAATCAGCCCCAGCATTTT.

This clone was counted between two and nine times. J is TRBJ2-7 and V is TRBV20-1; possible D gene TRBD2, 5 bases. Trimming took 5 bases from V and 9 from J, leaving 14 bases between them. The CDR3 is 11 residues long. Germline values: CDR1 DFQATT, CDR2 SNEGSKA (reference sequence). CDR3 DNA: TGCAGTGCTGGCACTAGAGTTTCGCAGTACTTC. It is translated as CSAGTRVSQYF.

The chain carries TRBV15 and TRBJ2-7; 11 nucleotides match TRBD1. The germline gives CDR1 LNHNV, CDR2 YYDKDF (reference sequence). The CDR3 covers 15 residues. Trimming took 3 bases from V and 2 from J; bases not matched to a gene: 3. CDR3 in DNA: TGTGCCACCAGCAGGGCGGGACAGGGGGCCTACGAGCAGTACTTC. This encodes CATSRAGQGAYEQYF.